A selection of T cell receptor beta chains follows, all from one sample in a study of breast tumors, draining lymph nodes, adjacent tissues. MiXCR was run by TCRdb on the multiplex PCR reads, yielding one entry per CDR3 protein. The table lists about 270,000 distinct CDR3 sequences, around 31% of them singletons. What was sequenced was axillary lymph node tissue. The receptor set was obtained from a female donor with breast cancer. Some clones in this sample may be carry-over from other donors' samples. CDR3s include the opening cysteine and the closing phenylalanine or tryptophan. A D gene is named only where the DNA matches it firmly. Expanded clones are given a class, and other clones once, few, many or no size at all.

v_gene: TRBV15; j_gene: TRBJ2-2; d_gene: -; abundance: -; CDR3nt: TGTGCCACCAGTAACGCTGGGAGTTGGACCGGGGAGCTGTTTTTT; CDR3aa: CATSNAGSWTGELFF
v_gene: TRBV5-8; j_gene: TRBJ2-3; d_gene: TRBD2; abundance: many; CDR3nt: TGTGCCAGCCCCGGAGAAGCGGGAACCCCAGATACGCAGTATTTT; CDR3aa: CASPGEAGTPDTQYF
v_gene: TRBV19; j_gene: TRBJ1-4; d_gene: -; abundance: many; CDR3nt: TGTGCCAGTAGGAGGGGGGCAGCAACTAATGAAAAACTGTTTTTT; CDR3aa: CASRRGAATNEKLFF
v_gene: TRBV20-1; j_gene: TRBJ2-7; d_gene: -; abundance: many; CDR3nt: TGCAGGTCTATCCGGCGGGACTCCTACGAGCAGTACTTC; CDR3aa: CRSIRRDSYEQYF
v_gene: TRBV24-1; j_gene: TRBJ2-3; d_gene: -; abundance: many; CDR3nt: TGTGCCACCAGTGACTCGCGCGGGAAAGCCGATACGCAGTATTTT; CDR3aa: CATSDSRGKADTQYF
v_gene: TRBV5-5; j_gene: TRBJ2-2; d_gene: TRBD1; abundance: many; CDR3nt: TGTGCCAGCAGAACTAGGACAGGGGACAACACCGGGGAGCTGTTTTTT; CDR3aa: CASRTRTGDNTGELFF
v_gene: TRBV11-3; j_gene: TRBJ2-7; d_gene: -; abundance: many; CDR3nt: TGTGCCAGCAGCTTTAGAACTAGTTCCGTCAGATCCTACGAGCAGTACTTC; CDR3aa: CASSFRTSSVRSYEQYF
v_gene: TRBV5-5; j_gene: TRBJ2-7; d_gene: -; abundance: many; CDR3nt: TGTGCCAGCAGCTTAAACCGGGCAGCGGTGAACGAGCAGTACTTC; CDR3aa: CASSLNRAAVNEQYF
v_gene: TRBV27; j_gene: TRBJ2-7; d_gene: -; abundance: once; CDR3nt: TGTGCCAGCAGTCCCGGGAGCTCCTACGAGCGGTACTTC; CDR3aa: CASSPGSSYERYF
v_gene: TRBV19; j_gene: TRBJ1-2; d_gene: -; abundance: -; CDR3nt: TGTGCCAGTAGTGCGGGACTAGCGAATGGCTACACCTTC; CDR3aa: CASSAGLANGYTF
v_gene: TRBV12-3/TRBV12-4; j_gene: TRBJ2-3; d_gene: -; abundance: many; CDR3nt: TGTGCCAACAGTTCCGGGAGAGATACGCAGTATTTT; CDR3aa: CANSSGRDTQYF
v_gene: TRBV2; j_gene: TRBJ2-7; d_gene: TRBD1; abundance: many; CDR3nt: TGTGCCAGCAGTTCCTACAGGGGAAGGGGCTACGAGCAGTACTTC; CDR3aa: CASSSYRGRGYEQYF
v_gene: TRBV20-1; j_gene: TRBJ1-2; d_gene: -; abundance: many; CDR3nt: TGCAGTGCTAGATACGCGTTGGCAGTCTATGGCTACACCTTC; CDR3aa: CSARYALAVYGYTF
v_gene: TRBV11-1; j_gene: TRBJ2-7; d_gene: TRBD2; abundance: many; CDR3nt: TGTGCCAGCAGCTTAAGGGCGGGAGCCCACTCCTACGAGCAGTACTTC; CDR3aa: CASSLRAGAHSYEQYF
v_gene: TRBV18; j_gene: TRBJ2-7; d_gene: -; abundance: few; CDR3nt: TGTGCCAGCTCACCTAACCTAGATACCTACGAGCAGTACTTC; CDR3aa: CASSPNLDTYEQYF
v_gene: TRBV11-3; j_gene: TRBJ2-7; d_gene: TRBD2; abundance: many; CDR3nt: TGTGCCAGCAGCTTGTGGGGACTAGCGGGAAGACTCTACGAGCAGTACTTC; CDR3aa: CASSLWGLAGRLYEQYF
v_gene: TRBV20-1; j_gene: TRBJ1-6; d_gene: -; abundance: many; CDR3nt: TGCAGTGGCGGGACACAGGGCAATAATTCACCCCTCCACTTT; CDR3aa: CSGGTQGNNSPLHF
v_gene: TRBV11-2; j_gene: TRBJ2-7; d_gene: -; abundance: many; CDR3nt: TGTGCCAGCAGCTTAGGGGACTTCTCCTACGAGCAGTACTTC; CDR3aa: CASSLGDFSYEQYF
v_gene: TRBV7-9; j_gene: TRBJ2-6; d_gene: -; abundance: many; CDR3nt: TGTGCCAGCAGCGTAATTGGCTCTGGGGCCAACGTCCTGACTTTC; CDR3aa: CASSVIGSGANVLTF
v_gene: TRBV19; j_gene: TRBJ2-2; d_gene: TRBD2; abundance: many; CDR3nt: TGTGCCAGTAGGATAGCGGGAGGGATCACCGGGGAGCTGTTTTTT; CDR3aa: CASRIAGGITGELFF